Shown below are 17 T cell receptor beta chains from a single sample sequenced in a study of Ad26.COV2.S vaccination and SARS-CoV-2 variants. Sequenced by immunoSEQ multiplex PCR; TCRdb stores in-frame clones only, minus some. Here the sample spans roughly 270,000 clones, about 90% being singletons. Treatment defined: around 19 received Ad26.COV2.S at low or high dose, single or two shots; 5 received placebo; per-sample allocation not given. Sample collection was performed on day 63 after the first vaccine or placebo injection. The material sequenced was peripheral blood, taken in a trial of Ad26.COV2.S vaccine versus placebo. These TCRs come from a person aged 18-60 years who received the Ad26.COV2.S COVID-19 vaccine or a placebo.

The chain employs TRBV28 and TRBJ2-1; 11 nucleotides align to TRBD1. The CDR3 is 16 residues long. Unmatched junction bases numbered 10, after V lost 5 bases and J lost 7 bases. Per germline, CDR1 MDHEN and CDR2 SYDVKM. CDR3 DNA sequence: TGTGCCAGCAGTCCCTTGACCGGGACAGGGGGAAATGAGCAGTTCTTC. As protein: CASSPLTGTGGNEQFF.

The chain has TRBV12-5 and TRBJ1-1, with D unclear. Germline lookup yields CDR1 LGHNT and CDR2 FRNRAP. Between the trimmed V and J ends, which lost 3 bases and 4 bases, there was a span of 12 bases. CDR3 size: 14 residues. The chain's CDR3 is CASGLREGVTEAFF. As DNA, the CDR3 is TGTGCTAGTGGTTTAAGGGAGGGAGTCACTGAAGCTTTCTTT.

V is TRBV18 and J is TRBJ2-7, with 9 positions matching TRBD1. J lost 2 bases, V lost 2 bases, and 4 bases had no gene match. The CDR3 has 15 residues. From germline, CDR1 is KGHSH and CDR2 LQKENI. For the CDR3, the DNA is TGTGCCAGCTCACCAACGGGACAGGGAGCCTACGAGCAGTACTTC. Residues: CASSPTGQGAYEQYF.

This clone was seen only a few times. The chain carries TRBV5-1 and TRBJ2-1, with TRBD2 matching 12 bases. In germline, CDR1 is SGHRS, CDR2 YFSETQ. J was trimmed by 7 bases and V by 7 bases; bases with no gene match: 9. The length of the CDR3 is 15 residues. CDR3 protein: CASRAWTSGANEQFF. The CDR3 region has the DNA TGCGCCAGCCGTGCTTGGACTAGCGGGGCAAATGAGCAGTTCTTC.

The chain is built from TRBV7-6 and TRBJ2-7, with 12 bases lining up with TRBD1. V was clipped by 5 bases and J by 6 bases; unmatched bases: 5. Looked up from germline, CDR1 is SGHVS and CDR2 is FNYEAQ. The CDR3 length is 14 residues. CDR3 nucleotides: TGTGCCAGCAGCCCCGGGACAGGGGGCGCCGAGCAGTACTTC. Translated: CASSPGTGGAEQYF.

The chain uses TRBV4-2 and TRBJ2-3; D might be TRBD2 (5 bases). Germline V gene lookup returns CDR1 LGHNA and CDR2 YNFKEQ. Trimming left V 0 bases short and J 5 bases short, with 12 bases between. The CDR3 consists of 15 residues. The CDR3 coding sequence is TGTGCCAGCAGCCAAGATCCGGGGTCCGTAGATACGCAGTATTTT. It is translated as CASSQDPGSVDTQYF.

V usage is TRBV19 and J usage is TRBJ1-5, with TRBD1 matching over 8 bases. V was clipped by 7 bases and J by 0 bases; unmatched bases: 8. This CDR3 region has 16 residues. Germline lookup yields CDR1 LNHDA and CDR2 SQIVND (reference sequence). CDR3 coding DNA: TGTGCCAGTATCAAGCAGGGGGCCGGTAGCAATCAGCCCCAGCATTTT. Translating it yields CASIKQGAGSNQPQHF.

The chain links TRBV19 to TRBJ1-5; D gene ambiguous. Germline assignment: CDR1 LNHDA and CDR2 SQIVND (reference sequence). Trimming left V 8 bases short and J 3 bases short, with 17 bases between. The length of the CDR3 is 15 residues. The DNA of the CDR3 is TGTGCCAGTGGACTATTATCCGGGTTCAATCAGCCCCAGCATTTT. Translating it yields CASGLLSGFNQPQHF. The whole variable domain, filled in from reference TRBV19 and TRBJ1-5, reads DGGITQSPKYLFRKEGQNVTLSCEQNLNHDAMYWYRQDPGQGLRLIYYSQIVNDFQKGDIAEGYSVSREKKESFPLTVTSAQKNPTAFYLCASGLLSGFNQPQHFGDGTRLSIL.

The chain couples TRBV11-1 to TRBJ2-1, with 9 bases that match TRBD1. The CDR3 runs to 16 residues. Germline CDR1 reads SGHAT; CDR2 reads FQDESV (reference sequence). V trimming: 5 bases; J trimming: 3 bases; junction bases outside the gene matches: 8. The CDR3 is CASSPQQGAYYNEQFF. The CDR3 DNA reads as TGTGCCAGCAGCCCGCAACAGGGGGCGTACTACAATGAGCAGTTCTTC.

The V and J genes are TRBV6-5 and TRBJ1-2; no firm D call. The CDR3 loop spans 11 amino acids. Trimming took 7 bases from V and 7 from J, leaving 10 bases between them. Per the germline V gene, CDR1 is MNHEY and CDR2 is SVGAGI. For the CDR3, the DNA is TGTGCCAGCACCTCCGGAACTGGCTACACCTTC. Translated, it gives CASTSGTGYTF.

The chain employs TRBV11-2 and TRBJ1-4; 10 nucleotides match TRBD1. V lost 9 bases to trimming and J lost 5 bases; unmatched junction nucleotides: 3. The CDR3 spans 13 residues. Germline V gives CDR1 SGHAT, CDR2 FQNNGV. The CDR3: CASRQGANEKLFF. In DNA form, the CDR3 reads TGTGCCAGTAGACAGGGGGCAAATGAAAAACTGTTTTTT.

V usage is TRBV7-2 and J usage is TRBJ1-6; the D is unclear. Between the trimmed V and J ends, which lost 5 bases and 7 bases, there was a span of 9 bases. The CDR3 has 13 amino acids. The V gene's germline CDR1 is SGHTA and CDR2 FQGNSA. This chain's CDR3 is CASSPVKNSPLHF. The CDR3 nucleotides are TGTGCCAGCAGCCCCGTAAAGAATTCACCCCTCCACTTT. The entire variable domain, with the rest obtained from reference TRBV7-2 and TRBJ1-6, is as follows: GAGVSQSPSNKVTEKGKDVELRCDPISGHTALYWYRQSLGQGLEFLIYFQGNSAPDKSGLPSDRFSAERTGGSVSTLTIQRTQQEDSAVYLCASSPVKNSPLHFGNGTRLTVT.

This chain joins TRBV4-1 and TRBJ1-6, with D perhaps matching TRBD1 (6 bases). The CDR3 loop spans 18 amino acids. Trimming removed 0 bases at V and 7 bases at J, with 19 bases between. Germline CDR1 is MGHRA and CDR2 is YSYEKL. The CDR3 DNA sequence: TGCGCCAGCAGCCAAGAAGTCCAGGGGACAAGGTGGAATTCACCCCTCCACTTT. This gives the protein CASSQEVQGTRWNSPLHF.

This clone has only a few counts. This chain joins TRBV3-1 (or the pseudogene TRBV3-2) and TRBJ1-6, with D perhaps matching TRBD1 (5 bases). Germline V gene sequence: CDR1 LGHDT, CDR2 YNNKEL (reference sequence). This CDR3 has 15 amino acids. Trimming took off 1 base at V and 9 bases at J, with 13 bases between the two ends. The CDR3: CASSQGPGDLSPLHF. The CDR3 nucleotides read TGTGCCAGCAGCCAAGGACCCGGGGACCTTTCACCCCTCCACTTT.

The rearrangement joins TRBV5-8 to TRBJ1-1; TRBD1 is a possible D gene (6 bases). The CDR3 extends over 15 amino acids. Germline-derived CDR1 and CDR2 are SGHTS and YDEGEE. Trimming left V 5 bases short and J 0 bases short, with 14 bases between. The CDR3 nucleotides read TGTGCCAGCAGGCCCACAGGGACCATGAACACTGAAGCTTTCTTT. Amino acids: CASRPTGTMNTEAFF.

This rearrangement joins TRBV2 to TRBJ2-3; no reliable D call. Germline V gives CDR1 SNHLY, CDR2 FYNNEI. V gave up 6 bases and J gave up 1 base, with 11 bases separating them. This CDR3 comprises 14 residues. CDR3 DNA: TGTGCCAGCAGACGAGGAGAAGGCACAGATACGCAGTATTTT. This sequence encodes CASRRGEGTDTQYF.

The chain couples TRBV25-1 to TRBJ2-3; D is unresolved. The CDR3 contains 13 residues. Trimming pared 5 bases from V and 2 bases from J, leaving 8 bases between. Germline CDR1 MGHDK, CDR2 SYGVNS. The CDR3 region is CASSRTDTDTQYF. As DNA, the CDR3 is TGTGCCAGCAGTCGTACGGACACAGATACGCAGTATTTT. The variable domain in full, with the rest retrieved from reference TRBV25-1 and TRBJ2-3, is EADIYQTPRYLVIGTGKKITLECSQTMGHDKMYWYQQDPGMELHLIHYSYGVNSTEKGDLSSESTVSRIRTEHFPLTLESARPSHTSQYLCASSRTDTDTQYFGPGTRLTVL.